Following are 14 T cell receptor beta chains from one sample sequenced in a study of T cells in women clearing cervical HPV infection. Repertoires were generated with immunoSEQ multiplex PCR, while TCRdb's copy carries only in-frame clones and drops some. Across around 33,000 clones, the top ten clones capture 3.5% of the sample. Sequenced: blood buffy coat. The receptors shown here come from a woman between 18 and 69 years old with a cervical HPV16 infection that either progressed to CIN3+ or cleared (not recorded which).

Points on this clone: The CDR3 end falls 3 residues outside the read, so it is completed with the germline J gene. The V gene is TRBV5-1, the J gene TRBJ2-7, with a possible D match to TRBD2 (6 bases). Trimming pared 1 base from V and 3 bases from J, leaving 20 bases between. Germline V gene lookup returns CDR1 SGHRS and CDR2 YFSETQ. CDR3 length: 17 amino acids. Partial CDR3 DNA: TGCGCCAGCAGCTTGCCGGCGGGGACCGAGTTTTTCTACGAG. Its translation is CASSLPAGTEFFYE. The whole CDR3 is CASSLPAGTEFFYEQYF. Using reference TRBV5-1 and TRBJ2-7 for the parts outside the CDR3, the full variable domain is KAGVTQTPRYLIKTRGQQVTLSCSPISGHRSVSWYQQTPGQGLQFLFEYFSETQRNKGNFPGRFSGRQFSNSRSEMNVSTLELGDSALYLCASSLPAGTEFFYEQYFGPGTRLTVT.

A note on this clone: Read sequence stops 3 residues before the CDR3 end, and the germline J gene provides the missing end. The rearrangement joins TRBV6-2 or TRBV6-3 to TRBJ2-5, with 7 bases identical to TRBD1. The germline gives CDR1 MNHEY, CDR2 SVGEGT. The CDR3 length is 15 residues. Trimming removed 6 bases from V and 6 bases from J; junction bases left unmatched: 13. The part of the CDR3 DNA that was read is TGTGCCAGCAGCCAACAGACAGGGAAGGGGCAGACC. Protein sequence: CASSQQTGKGQT. The whole CDR3 sequence reads CASSQQTGKGQTQYF.

About this clone: Sequence at one end of the junction differs from germline and may be a read error. Sequencing ends 3 residues short of the CDR3 end; the germline J gene provides the rest. The J gene is TRBJ1-2, the V gene TRBV4-2, with D uncertain. The CDR3 spans 15 residues. CDR1 LGHNA and CDR2 YNFKEQ come from the germline V gene. CDR3 in amino acids: CASSRGRGFNYGYTF. CDR3 DNA (partial): TGCGCCAGCAGCCGAGGCCGCGGGTTTAACTATGGC.

With regard to this clone: The CDR3 is cut off 3 residues early in the read; its end comes from the germline J gene. The V call is TRBV5-6, the J call TRBJ2-1; D is unresolved. Germline assignment: CDR1 SGHDT and CDR2 YYEEEE. There are 15 residues in the CDR3. Trimming pared 1 base from V and 7 bases from J, leaving 15 bases between. The CDR3 region is CASSLRRLIPNEQFF. The CDR3 bases that were read are TGTGCCAGCAGCTTGAGGAGACTGATACCGAATGAG.

Note on this clone: The read ends 3 residues early relative to the CDR3; the germline J gene fills the gap. The V and J genes are TRBV19 and TRBJ1-1; D is possibly TRBD1 (6 bases). CDR1 LNHDA and CDR2 SQIVND come from the germline V gene (reference sequence). The ends were cut back, 5 bases at V and 1 base at J, with 17 bases in the middle. The CDR3 consists of 16 residues. The sequenced part of the CDR3 DNA is TGTGCCAGTAGTCCCCAACGGGACAAATGGAACACTGAA. The encoded protein is CASSPQRDKWNTE. The entire CDR3 is CASSPQRDKWNTEAFF.

A remark on this clone: The read halts 3 residues ahead of the CDR3 end, with the missing end drawn from the germline J gene. The genes are TRBV19 and TRBJ1-1, with D maybe TRBD1 (6 bases). Germline V gene lookup returns CDR1 LNHDA and CDR2 SQIVND (reference sequence). Trimming took off 1 base at V and 0 bases at J, with 12 bases between the two ends. The CDR3 has 16 amino acids. CDR3 in amino acids: CASSIGPDSLNTEAFF. Incomplete CDR3 DNA: TGTGCCAGTAGTATAGGCCCGGACAGCCTGAACACTGAA.

Note on this clone: Read sequence stops 3 residues before the CDR3 end, and the germline J gene provides the missing end. The genes are TRBV6-2 or TRBV6-3 and TRBJ2-5; 7 bases are a match to TRBD2. J lost 1 base, V lost 6 bases, and 11 bases had no gene match. Per germline, CDR1 MNHEY and CDR2 SVGEGT. There are 16 residues in the CDR3. CDR3: CASSLASGSFQETQYF. CDR3 bases read: TGTGCCAGCAGCCTAGCTAGCGGTTCATTCCAAGAGACC.

Regarding this clone: The sequenced fragment ends 3 residues before the CDR3 boundary, so the rest is inferred from the germline J gene. The chain couples TRBV30 to TRBJ1-3, with a possible D match to TRBD1 (6 bases). Per the germline V gene, CDR1 is GTSNPN and CDR2 is SVGIG (reference sequence). The CDR3 sequence is 14 residues long. V lost 4 bases and J lost 0, with 10 bases in between. The part of the CDR3 DNA that was read is TGTGCCTGGAAGGGGGGGCACTCTGGAAACACC. This codes for CAWKGGHSGNT. The entire CDR3 protein is CAWKGGHSGNTIYF.

Concerning this clone: Read data end 3 residues before the CDR3 end; the end is taken from the germline J gene. V is TRBV19 and J is TRBJ2-5; no clear D gene. Germline V gene sequence: CDR1 LNHDA, CDR2 SQIVND (reference sequence). Between the trimmed V and J ends, which lost 5 bases and 2 bases, there was a span of 9 bases. The length of the CDR3 is 13 residues. Partial CDR3 DNA: TGTGCCAGTAGTCGGTCCTTACAAGAGACC. It encodes CASSRSLQET. In full, the CDR3 reads CASSRSLQETQYF.

About this clone: The read ends 3 residues early relative to the CDR3; the germline J gene fills the gap. V is TRBV5-6 and J is TRBJ1-4, with a weak D call TRBD1 (6 bases). The CDR3 has 14 residues. Germline CDR1 reads SGHDT; CDR2 reads YYEEEE. The CDR3 spells CASSLSIRGAELFF. The sequenced CDR3 bases are TGTGCCAGCAGCTTATCTATTCGGGGGGCGGAA.

For this clone: Sequencing ends 3 residues short of the CDR3 end; the germline J gene provides the rest. The J gene is TRBJ2-5, the V gene TRBV7-6, with 7 bases matching TRBD1. This CDR3 spans 15 amino acids. CDR1 and CDR2 (germline): SGHVS, FNYEAQ. The covered CDR3 bases are TGTGCCAGCAGCTTTACCGGGACGGGGACAGATACC. This codes for CASSFTGTGTDT. The complete CDR3 sequence is CASSFTGTGTDTQYF.

Concerning this clone: Read sequence stops 3 residues before the CDR3 end, and the germline J gene provides the missing end. The V call is TRBV7-3, the J call TRBJ2-3, with 8 bases aligning to TRBD2. Looked up from germline, CDR1 is SGHTA and CDR2 is FQGTGA. V was pared by 4 bases and J by 4 bases, with 10 bases of the junction left unmatched. The CDR3 length is 16 residues. The CDR3 loop reads CASSSGTRGFADTQYF. Partial CDR3 DNA: TGTGCCAGCAGCTCCGGGACTAGAGGTTTCGCAGATACG.

The covered CDR3 bases are TGTGCCAGTGTTAGACTAGCGGGGACCTACAATGAG. It is translated as CASVRLAGTYNE. The full CDR3 protein is CASVRLAGTYNEQFF. The V and J genes are TRBV12-3 or TRBV12-4 and TRBJ2-1; the match to TRBD2 covers 11 bases. The sequence runs out 3 residues before the end of the CDR3; the remainder is reconstructed from the germline J gene. The CDR3 is made up of 15 amino acids. The ends lost 9 bases at V and 2 bases at J; junction bases unmatched: 6.

The CDR3 here is CASSAAFTSYEQYF. The CDR3 bases that were read are TGTGCCAGCTCGGCAGCGTTTACCTCCTACGAG. The gene calls are TRBV28 and TRBJ2-7, with D hard to call. With the read ending 3 residues before the CDR3 end, the germline J gene is used to fill in that end. The ends were cut back, 8 bases at V and 0 bases at J, with 14 bases in the middle. Germline V gene sequence: CDR1 MDHEN, CDR2 SYDVKM. The CDR3 consists of 14 residues.